These 3 T cell receptor beta chains came from one sample sequenced in a study of T cells in narcolepsy. Assay: immunoSEQ multiplex PCR; the TCRdb copy retains only in-frame clones and omits some. The sample has more than 30,000 clones; about 84% are singletons. Material for sequencing was CD45RA- memory CD4+ T cells from PBMCs. Every receptor here comes from a human donor with narcolepsy.

The chain uses TRBV5-1 and TRBJ2-2, with 8 bases matching TRBD1. CDR3 size: 17 residues. Per germline, CDR1 SGHRS and CDR2 YFSETQ. With 0 bases clipped from V and 2 bases from J, the junction kept 6 bases outside the gene matches. CDR3 region: CASSLALTGGNTGELFF. The CDR3 nucleotides are TGCGCCAGCAGCTTGGCTTTAACAGGGGGTAACACCGGGGAGCTGTTTTTT.

The V and J genes are TRBV5-5 and TRBJ2-5, with no clear D. CDR3 length equals 12 residues. Germline values: CDR1 SGHKS, CDR2 YYEKEE (reference sequence). Trimming cost V 3 bases and J 5 bases, with 8 bases left between them. This CDR3 is CASSWAQETQYF. The CDR3 coding sequence is TGTGCCAGCAGCTGGGCCCAGGAGACCCAGTACTTC. The full variable domain, rest sourced from reference TRBV5-5 and TRBJ2-5, is DAGVTQSPTHLIKTRGQQVTLRCSPISGHKSVSWYQQVLGQGPQFIFQYYEKEERGRGNFPDRFSARQFPNYSSELNVNALLLGDSALYLCASSWAQETQYFGPGTRLLVL.

The chain joins TRBV4-1 to TRBJ2-3, with 8 bases fitting TRBD2. Germline V lookup: CDR1 MGHRA, CDR2 YSYEKL. The CDR3 loop spans 17 amino acids. J was trimmed by 5 bases and V by 3 bases; bases with no gene match: 13. The CDR3 DNA follows: TGCGCCAGCAGCCAGGGGTTCGGGACTAGTCGGCTAGATACGCAGTATTTT. This translates into CASSQGFGTSRLDTQYF.